This T cell receptor beta chain emerged from a study of cytomegalovirus exposure and HLA in healthy donors. Findings and limits, study-wide: As immune exposure information, only CMV serostatus was available.

The PCR made use of 60 Vbeta and 13 Jbeta primers. Method: immunoSEQ multiplex PCR; TCRdb's copy keeps in-frame clones and lacks some. The sample contains fewer than 250,000 clones, roughly 75% of which appear only once. CDR1 GTSNPN and CDR2 SVGIG come from the germline V gene (reference sequence). CDR3 length equals 13 residues. Between the trimmed V and J ends, which lost 0 bases and 4 bases, there was a span of 9 bases. In the case of this clone: Its antigen is unidentified.

The specimen was PBMCs. This receptor was obtained from a young man in good health and CMV-seropositive. The V gene is TRBV30, the J gene TRBJ1-2; no clear D gene. CDR3 region: CAWSVARRYGYTF. The CDR3 region has the DNA TGTGCCTGGAGTGTCGCGAGGCGCTATGGCTACACCTTC. The whole variable domain, filled in from reference TRBV30 and TRBJ1-2, reads SQTIHQWPATLVQPVGSPLSLECTVEGTSNPNLYWYRQAAGRGLQLLFYSVGIGQISSEVPQNLSASRPQDRQFILSSKKLLLSDSGFYLCAWSVARRYGYTFGSGTRLTVV.